This TCR beta chain is from a study of cytomegalovirus exposure and HLA in healthy donors. It was with 60 Vbeta and 13 Jbeta primers that the PCR ran. Produced via immunoSEQ multiplex PCR; TCRdb's table is partial and in-frame only. The sample consists of tens of thousands of clones, 60% to 85% of them appearing once. This clone showed up just a few times. Sampled while nominally healthy, donors likely had unrecorded immune exposures. Germline CDR1 SGHTA, CDR2 FQGNSA. The trim removed 2 bases at V and 5 bases at J, leaving 6 bases unmatched. The CDR3 is made up of 14 amino acids. This clonotype originated in a male donor in good health and CMV-seropositive. The sequenced sample consisted of PBMCs. V is TRBV7-2 and J is TRBJ2-7; 7 bases line up with TRBD2. The CDR3 region has the DNA TGTGCCAGCAGCTTAATTGGCGGGAGCCACGAGCAGTACTTC. Its translation: CASSLIGGSHEQYF.